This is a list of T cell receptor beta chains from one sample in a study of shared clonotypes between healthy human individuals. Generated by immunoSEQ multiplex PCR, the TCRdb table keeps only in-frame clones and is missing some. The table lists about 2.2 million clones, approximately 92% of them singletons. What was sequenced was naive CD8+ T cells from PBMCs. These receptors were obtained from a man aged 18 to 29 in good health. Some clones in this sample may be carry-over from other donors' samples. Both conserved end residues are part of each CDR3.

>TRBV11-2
CASSLGVGTGISEQYF
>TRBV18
CASSEAESSYEQYF
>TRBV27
CASSPRTGVNGLAAADTQYF
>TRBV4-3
CASSQERQVSYEQYF
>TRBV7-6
CASSLVVDDSYEQYF
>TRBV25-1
CASSDWGTGGYGYTF
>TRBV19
CASSISDERSSYEQYF
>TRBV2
CASSETGRIAKNIQYF
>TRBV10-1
CASSERTRGETQYF
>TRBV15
CATSPRFGQGLNIQYF
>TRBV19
CVSSGGLEQPQHF
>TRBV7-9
CASSLERQNTEAFF
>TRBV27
CASSLRGAGNTIYF
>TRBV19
CASSITPNEQFF
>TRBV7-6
CASSFEGAAYTNQPQHF
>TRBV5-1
CASSSDRVYEQYF
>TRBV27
CASSIIAGGYEQYF
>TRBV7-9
CASTIGSEKLFF
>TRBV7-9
CASSPSRDTQYF
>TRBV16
CASSRVPVEEAFF
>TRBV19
CASVDRGRVEQFF
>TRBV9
CASSVGTSGRSIQYF
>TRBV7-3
CASSLARGTPLSYNEQFF
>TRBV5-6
CASSFGSAVEQFF
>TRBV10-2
CASRRIGGGTNEKLFF
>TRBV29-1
CSVEDMLYEQYF
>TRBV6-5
CASRSPRDTEAFF
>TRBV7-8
CASSLVGTGGRETQYF